Listed below are T cell receptor beta chains from one sample, sequenced in a study of shared clonotypes between healthy human individuals. The repertoire was sequenced with immunoSEQ multiplex PCR; TCRdb's copy has only in-frame clones and lacks some. This repertoire shows some 2.1 million clones, around 93% found once; its top ten account for roughly 1.7%. Sequenced sample: naive CD8+ T cells from PBMCs. All receptors derive from a man between 18 and 35 years old in good health. Some clones in this sample may be carry-over from other donors' samples. Both conserved end residues are part of each CDR3. The D gene is left open where the match is weak. The listing skips clone size in some rows; elsewhere it reads once, few, many or a size class.

-,TRBD1,TRBV6-5,TRBJ1-2,CASSYSTGERTYGYTF,TGTGCCAGCAGTTACTCGACAGGGGAGAGGACCTATGGCTACACCTTC
-,-,TRBV28,TRBJ2-4,CASSDPLDLQGPRLLSIQYF,TGTGCCAGCAGCGATCCCCTCGACTTACAGGGACCCCGTCTCCTTAGCATTCAGTACTTC
-,-,TRBV7-9,TRBJ2-7,CASSFGAAYYEQYF,TGTGCCAGCAGCTTTGGCGCCGCGTACTACGAGCAGTACTTC
-,-,TRBV5-4,TRBJ2-7,CASSWGWEQYF,TGTGCCAGCAGCTGGGGTTGGGAGCAGTACTTC
-,TRBD2,TRBV14,TRBJ2-1,CASSQDSGRRNEQFF,TGTGCCAGCAGCCAAGATAGCGGGAGGCGGAATGAGCAGTTCTTC
-,-,TRBV21-1,TRBJ1-5,CASIFSQTGTGGPQHF,TGTGCCAGCATCTTCTCTCAGACAGGGACAGGGGGGCCCCAGCATTTT
-,-,TRBV4-2,TRBJ1-2,CASRLSTRQPNYGYTF,TGTGCCAGCAGACTATCGACGAGACAGCCTAACTATGGCTACACCTTC
-,-,TRBV7-9,TRBJ2-5,CASSPLWTPIPGTQYF,TGTGCCAGCAGCCCTTTGTGGACACCCATTCCCGGGACCCAGTACTTC
once,-,TRBV27,TRBJ1-1,CASSELGTYIEAFF,TGTGCCAGCAGTGAACTCGGGACTTACATCGAAGCTTTCTTT
-,-,TRBV10-1,TRBJ2-7,CAAGTGYGIDEQYF,TGCGCCGCCGGAACGGGCTACGGGATCGACGAGCAGTACTTC
-,TRBD2,TRBV7-9,TRBJ2-1,CASSSGGRNEQFF,TGTGCCAGCAGCAGCGGGGGCCGGAATGAGCAGTTCTTC
-,-,TRBV9,TRBJ1-2,CASSVEGGADYGYTF,TGTGCCAGCAGCGTAGAGGGGGGCGCAGACTATGGCTACACCTTC
-,-,TRBV4-1,TRBJ1-2,CASSQDEPGHTF,TGCGCCAGCAGCCAAGATGAGCCGGGTCACACCTTC
-,-,TRBV6-5,TRBJ1-4,CASRIAQGEKLFF,TGTGCCAGCAGAATAGCCCAGGGGGAAAAACTGTTTTTT
-,-,TRBV2,TRBJ2-7,CASRGWYEQYF,TGTGCCAGCAGAGGATGGTACGAGCAGTACTTC
-,-,TRBV28,TRBJ2-3,CASSPRSVDTDTQYF,TGTGCCAGCAGTCCCAGGTCCGTCGACACAGATACGCAGTATTTT
-,-,TRBV28,TRBJ2-2,CALRGFTGELFF,TGTGCCCTCAGGGGTTTTACCGGGGAGCTGTTTTTT
-,-,TRBV15,TRBJ2-1,CATSRTTAGSYNEQFF,TGTGCCACCAGCCGGACCACAGCCGGCTCCTACAATGAGCAGTTCTTC
-,TRBD2,TRBV7-6,TRBJ2-3,CASSLDPLAVADTQYF,TGTGCCAGCAGCTTAGACCCACTAGCGGTGGCAGATACGCAGTATTTT
-,-,TRBV6-1,TRBJ1-2,CASSEDGRWIVSYGYTF,TGTGCCAGCAGTGAAGACGGACGCTGGATCGTTTCCTATGGCTACACCTTC
-,-,TRBV27,TRBJ2-1,CASSLGGLNNEQFF,TGTGCCAGCAGTTTAGGGGGTCTCAACAATGAGCAGTTCTTC
-,-,TRBV5-4,TRBJ2-7,CASSPGGGDFEQYF,TGTGCCAGCAGCCCAGGGGGGGGTGATTTCGAGCAGTACTTC
once,-,TRBV7-9,TRBJ2-1,CASSDAGHEQFF,TGTGCCAGCAGTGACGCGGGGCATGAGCAGTTCTTC
-,-,TRBV7-9,TRBJ1-5,CASSSRGGQPQHF,TGTGCCAGCAGCTCCCGGGGGGGGCAGCCCCAGCATTTT
-,-,TRBV9,TRBJ2-1,CASSVARKGGNEQFF,TGTGCCAGCAGCGTAGCCCGGAAAGGGGGCAATGAGCAGTTCTTC
-,-,TRBV9,TRBJ2-1,CASSGKKWENGANEQFF,TGTGCCAGCAGCGGAAAGAAGTGGGAGAATGGGGCAAATGAGCAGTTCTTC
-,-,TRBV4-1,TRBJ2-7,CASSQEPGRGSYEQYF,TGCGCCAGCAGCCAAGAGCCGGGTCGAGGGTCCTACGAGCAGTACTTC
-,-,TRBV7-3,TRBJ2-3,CASSQAGASDTQYF,TGTGCCAGCAGCCAAGCCGGGGCGTCAGATACGCAGTATTTT
-,-,TRBV6-1,TRBJ1-5,CASSENWLGGANQPQHF,TGTGCCAGCAGTGAAAACTGGCTGGGAGGGGCGAATCAGCCCCAGCATTTT
-,TRBD1,TRBV13,TRBJ2-7,CASSLGTGPYEQYF,TGTGCCAGCAGCTTAGGGACAGGGCCCTACGAGCAGTACTTC
-,-,TRBV2,TRBJ1-3,CASSEWIRDRSSGNTIYF,TGTGCCAGCAGTGAGTGGATTCGTGACCGGAGCTCTGGAAACACCATATATTTT
-,-,TRBV2,TRBJ2-1,CASLGLGQEGGSYNEQFF,TGTGCCAGCCTGGGACTGGGCCAGGAAGGGGGCTCCTACAATGAGCAGTTCTTC
-,-,TRBV27,TRBJ2-1,CASSFRREPHNEQFF,TGTGCCAGCAGTTTCCGGCGGGAACCCCACAATGAGCAGTTCTTC
-,-,TRBV9,TRBJ1-1,CASSDGRLNTEAFF,TGTGCCAGCAGCGACGGACGGTTGAACACTGAAGCTTTCTTT
-,-,TRBV6-1,TRBJ2-7,CASRAGQGYEQYF,TGTGCCAGCAGGGCGGGGCAGGGATACGAGCAGTACTTC
-,-,TRBV18,TRBJ2-2,CASSPGDTVTGELFF,TGTGCCAGCTCACCGGGGGACACCGTCACCGGGGAGCTGTTTTTT
-,-,TRBV27,TRBJ1-1,CASSLDTGEAFF,TGTGCCAGCAGTTTGGACACGGGTGAAGCTTTCTTT
-,TRBD1,TRBV6-5,TRBJ2-5,CASRYRGSQETQYF,TGTGCCAGCAGATACAGGGGTAGCCAAGAGACCCAGTACTTC
-,-,TRBV7-8,TRBJ1-2,CASSLAKRRDGYTF,TGTGCCAGCAGCTTAGCAAAACGACGGGATGGCTACACCTTC
-,TRBD1,TRBV2,TRBJ2-7,CASREGQGGTYEQYF,TGTGCCAGCAGGGAAGGACAGGGAGGAACCTACGAGCAGTACTTC
once,-,TRBV7-9,TRBJ1-6,CASSRPLNSPLHF,TGTGCCAGCAGTCGTCCACTTAATTCACCCCTCCACTTT
-,TRBD2,TRBV29-1,TRBJ2-1,CSVDSRLAIYNEQFF,TGCAGCGTTGATTCACGACTAGCGATTTACAATGAGCAGTTCTTC
-,TRBD2,TRBV27,TRBJ2-7,CASSWTSGNYEQYF,TGTGCCAGCAGTTGGACTAGCGGAAACTACGAGCAGTACTTC
once,-,TRBV6-5,TRBJ1-1,CASSLRVGAEAFF,TGTGCCAGCAGTTTGAGGGTGGGGGCTGAAGCTTTCTTT